Included here is one TCR beta chain sequence, with context. Using immunoSEQ multiplex PCR, the repertoire was profiled, and TCRdb retains in-frame clones only, with some absent. The sample has approximately 100,000 clones, about nine tenths seen once; the top ten hold 8%. CDR3 length: 12 amino acids. Germline values: CDR1 SQVTM, CDR2 ANQGSEA. Deletions cut 7 bases from V and 2 bases from J, with 11 bases between. The record originates from a study of T cell responses to AZD1222 COVID-19 vaccine. The chain joins TRBV29-1 to TRBJ2-5, with no clear D. The receptor was isolated from an adult who received the AZD1222 COVID-19 vaccine. Material: peripheral blood, obtained 28 days after the second AZD1222 dose. CDR3 protein: CSAVLNQETQYF. DNA of the CDR3: TGCAGCGCTGTGCTCAATCAAGAGACCCAGTACTTC.